These T cell receptor beta chains were read from a single sample in a study of cytomegalovirus exposure and HLA in healthy donors. The table came from immunoSEQ multiplex PCR; TCRdb's copy has only in-frame clones and leaves some out. The sample lists 190,000 or so clones; roughly three quarters were seen once. Sequenced: PBMCs. The receptors stem from a male donor in good health and CMV-seropositive. CDR3s include the opening cysteine and the closing phenylalanine or tryptophan. D genes are given only for firm matches. Clone size is shown for a subset of rows, as once, few, many or a class of expanded clone.

V	J	size	D	CDR3	DNA
TRBV29-1	TRBJ2-5	NA	NA	CSVGGRVMQETQYF	TGCAGCGTTGGAGGCAGGGTAATGCAAGAGACCCAGTACTTC
TRBV6-5	TRBJ2-7	NA	TRBD1	CASSWDRDSYEQYF	TGTGCCAGCAGTTGGGACAGGGACTCCTACGAGCAGTACTTC
TRBV4-3	TRBJ2-7	NA	NA	CASSQDSFGGTYEQYF	TGCGCCAGCAGCCAAGATTCGTTTGGCGGGACCTACGAGCAGTACTTC
TRBV4-2	TRBJ2-1	NA	TRBD2	CASSQESHLAGGPNEQFF	TGTGCCAGCAGCCAAGAGTCCCATCTAGCGGGGGGACCCAATGAGCAGTTCTTC
TRBV29-1	TRBJ2-1	NA	NA	CSVGRSYNEQFF	TGCAGCGTTGGTCGTTCCTACAATGAGCAGTTCTTC
TRBV28	TRBJ2-1	few	NA	CATRWEKVPRQFF	TGTGCCACCCGCTGGGAGAAGGTACCAAGGCAGTTCTTC
TRBV6-6	TRBJ2-7	NA	TRBD1	CASSPGQGAYEQYF	TGTGCCAGCAGCCCCGGACAGGGTGCCTACGAGCAGTACTTC
TRBV19	TRBJ2-6	NA	NA	CASRLTVVSGANVLTF	TGTGCCAGTAGGCTGACTGTGGTCTCTGGGGCCAACGTCCTGACTTTC
TRBV7-9	TRBJ1-1	NA	NA	CSSSFSREAFF	TGTTCCAGCAGCTTTAGTCGGGAAGCTTTCTTT
TRBV7-2	TRBJ2-7	NA	TRBD2	CASSSQGTSGSYEQYF	TGTGCCAGCAGCTCGCAGGGGACTAGCGGGTCCTACGAGCAGTACTTC
TRBV4-3	TRBJ2-5	NA	NA	CASSQAPVETQYF	TGCGCCAGCAGCCAAGCCCCCGTAGAGACCCAGTACTTC
TRBV4-2	TRBJ1-1	NA	NA	CASSQAGEQGKGNTEAFF	TGTGCCAGCAGCCAAGCCGGCGAGCAGGGCAAGGGGAACACTGAAGCTTTCTTT
TRBV29-1	TRBJ2-2	few	NA	CSVGGLNTGELFF	TGCAGCGTTGGTGGACTGAACACCGGGGAGCTGTTTTTT
TRBV5-1	TRBJ1-2	NA	TRBD1	CASSWTGLNYGYTF	TGCGCCAGCAGCTGGACAGGGCTTAACTATGGCTACACCTTC
TRBV5-5	TRBJ1-5	NA	NA	CASSFSTVQEPQHF	TGTGCCAGCAGCTTCTCGACAGTGCAGGAGCCCCAGCATTTT
TRBV28	TRBJ2-2	NA	NA	CASNSRGGAGELFF	TGTGCCAGCAACTCCAGGGGTGGGGCCGGGGAGCTGTTTTTT
TRBV5-1	TRBJ2-3	NA	NA	CASSTASAYTDTQYF	TGCGCCAGCAGCACCGCTAGCGCCTACACAGATACGCAGTATTTT
TRBV5-6	TRBJ1-5	NA	TRBD1	CASSRDRGLGGQPQHF	TGTGCCAGCAGCCGGGACAGGGGGCTAGGAGGACAGCCCCAGCATTTT
TRBV2	TRBJ2-2	NA	NA	CASQGLVRGSSGELFF	TGTGCCAGCCAAGGGTTGGTTAGGGGATCGTCCGGGGAGCTGTTTTTT
TRBV7-9	TRBJ1-4	NA	NA	CASSRGSDEKLFF	TGTGCCAGCTCCAGGGGCAGTGATGAAAAACTGTTTTTT
TRBV15	TRBJ2-1	NA	TRBD2	CATSKLAGGVYNEQFF	TGTGCCACCAGCAAACTAGCGGGGGGAGTTTACAATGAGCAGTTCTTC
TRBV7-2	TRBJ1-6	NA	NA	CASSLGRGGGIFHF	TGTGCCAGCAGCTTAGGACGGGGGGGTGGGATTTTCCACTTT
TRBV6-5	TRBJ1-4	NA	TRBD1	CASSFRDRGEKLFF	TGTGCCAGCAGTTTCCGGGACAGGGGCGAAAAACTGTTTTTT
TRBV19	TRBJ1-3	NA	NA	CASSTPGYGNTIYF	TGTGCCAGTAGTACCCCAGGTTATGGAAACACCATATATTTT
TRBV5-1	TRBJ1-1	NA	NA	CASSLRGAVEAFF	TGCGCCAGCAGCCTCCGTGGGGCGGTTGAAGCTTTCTTT
TRBV4-1	TRBJ2-1	NA	TRBD2	CASSQDGLAVYNEQFF	TGCGCCAGCAGCCAAGATGGACTAGCGGTGTACAATGAGCAGTTCTTC
TRBV5-4	TRBJ2-7	NA	NA	CASSLEGKSSYEQYF	TGTGCCAGCAGCTTGGAGGGGAAGAGCTCCTACGAGCAGTACTTC
TRBV19	TRBJ1-1	NA	NA	CASSNTGGAGTEAFF	TGTGCCAGTAGTAACACTGGAGGGGCAGGAACTGAAGCTTTCTTT
TRBV5-1	TRBJ1-1	NA	TRBD1	CASSFTGQGVNTEAFF	TGCGCCAGCAGCTTTACAGGACAGGGTGTCAACACTGAAGCTTTCTTT
TRBV7-8	TRBJ2-5	NA	NA	CASSPNTGLRGETQYF	TGTGCCAGCAGCCCCAATACGGGACTCAGGGGGGAGACCCAGTACTTC
TRBV7-2	TRBJ2-7	few	NA	CASSLWQTYEQYF	TGTGCCAGCAGCTTATGGCAGACCTACGAGCAGTACTTC
TRBV4-2	TRBJ1-1	NA	TRBD1	CASSSLGQGAWNTEAFF	TGTGCCAGCAGCTCCCTAGGACAGGGGGCCTGGAACACTGAAGCTTTCTTT
TRBV27	TRBJ1-6	few	TRBD1	CASRSGDRGDSPLHF	TGTGCCAGCAGGTCTGGGGACAGGGGGGATTCACCCCTCCACTTT
TRBV2	TRBJ1-2	NA	TRBD1	CASRVDRSNYGYTF	TGTGCCAGCAGGGTGGACAGGTCGAACTATGGCTACACCTTC
TRBV10-2	TRBJ1-1	NA	NA	CASSEVVNTEAFF	TGCGCCAGCAGTGAGGTAGTGAACACTGAAGCTTTCTTT
TRBV11-3	TRBJ2-3	NA	NA	CASSLQGGGADTQYF	TGTGCCAGCAGCCTGCAGGGAGGGGGGGCAGATACGCAGTATTTT
TRBV19	TRBJ1-2	few	TRBD1	CASGKGRQGATYGYTF	TGTGCCAGTGGTAAAGGGAGACAGGGGGCAACCTATGGCTACACCTTC
TRBV9	TRBJ2-5	NA	TRBD1	CASSVGQGAETQYF	TGTGCCAGCAGCGTCGGACAGGGGGCAGAGACCCAGTACTTC
TRBV4-3	TRBJ2-2	NA	NA	CASSQAPRGPEVPNTGELFF	TGCGCCAGCAGCCAAGCCCCTCGTGGTCCTGAGGTCCCGAACACCGGGGAGCTGTTTTTT
TRBV7-2	TRBJ2-5	NA	TRBD2	CASSLGRAGVETQYF	TGTGCCAGCAGCTTAGGTCGAGCGGGGGTAGAGACCCAGTACTTC
TRBV7-3	TRBJ2-3	NA	TRBD2	CASSLTFSAGSTDTQYF	TGTGCCAGCAGCTTAACGTTCTCAGCGGGAAGCACAGATACGCAGTATTTT
TRBV5-1	TRBJ1-6	NA	NA	CASSLGQQNSPLHF	TGCGCCAGCAGCTTGGGACAGCAGAATTCACCCCTCCACTTT
TRBV9	TRBJ2-2	once	TRBD2	CASSVLAGGQGGELFF	TGTGCCAGCAGCGTACTAGCGGGGGGGCAGGGCGGGGAGCTGTTTTTT
TRBV18	TRBJ2-7	once	TRBD1	CASSPGTGGYEQYF	TGTGCCAGCTCTCCCGGGACAGGGGGCTACGAGCAGTACTTC
TRBV7-3	TRBJ2-7	NA	NA	CASSLGSSWDTYEQYF	TGTGCCAGCAGCTTAGGATCTAGCTGGGATACCTACGAGCAGTACTTC
TRBV4-1	TRBJ2-7	NA	TRBD2	CASSQDLGREYF	TGCGCCAGCAGCCAAGATCTTGGGAGGGAGTACTTC
TRBV28	TRBJ1-5	NA	TRBD1	CASNTRTGSNQPQHF	TGTGCCAGCAACACTCGGACAGGGAGTAATCAGCCCCAGCATTTT
TRBV9	TRBJ2-7	NA	TRBD1	CASSVGTGTYEQYF	TGTGCCAGCAGCGTCGGGACAGGGACCTACGAGCAGTACTTC
TRBV7-2	TRBJ1-2	NA	TRBD1	CASRTTGVGGYGYTF	TGTGCCAGCAGAACGACAGGGGTAGGAGGCTATGGCTACACCTTC
TRBV19	TRBJ1-2	NA	NA	CASRENYGYTF	TGTGCCAGTCGGGAGAACTATGGCTACACCTTC
TRBV5-1	TRBJ1-1	NA	NA	CASSLRGNTEAFF	TGCGCCAGCAGCTTGCGGGGGAACACTGAAGCTTTCTTT